This is a list of T cell receptor beta chains from one sample in a study of cytomegalovirus exposure and HLA in healthy donors. Clones were sequenced by immunoSEQ multiplex PCR, and TCRdb holds only the in-frame ones, with some missing. The sample contains about 180,000 clones, roughly 80% of which appear only once. Source material: PBMCs. These receptors came from a man aged 25-45 years in good health and CMV-seropositive. Each CDR3 is given with its conserved first and last residue.

CDR3 protein	J gene	V gene
CASRGMGLRRETQYF	TRBJ2-5	TRBV27
CASSHLGQNTEAFF	TRBJ1-1	TRBV5-4
CASSYSPSGNTGELFF	TRBJ2-2	TRBV6-5
CASSMRRANEQFF	TRBJ2-1	TRBV19
CASSSTGNTEAFF	TRBJ1-1	TRBV6-6
CAWTVRDSPLHF	TRBJ1-6	TRBV30
CASSQGVTSGGADTQYF	TRBJ2-3	TRBV4-1
CASSPLTPSGSSYEQYF	TRBJ2-7	TRBV11-2
CASTRTATYNEQFF	TRBJ2-1	TRBV7-9
CASSLTGPRETQYF	TRBJ2-5	TRBV5-6
CASSLVAGDNQPQHF	TRBJ1-5	TRBV7-2
CAWSPSGQPQHF	TRBJ1-5	TRBV30
CASSLFEVLNTEAFF	TRBJ1-1	TRBV5-6
CASSTDGGNTEAFF	TRBJ1-1	TRBV19
CASGMAGWNTEAFF	TRBJ1-1	TRBV19
CAVSGRGTGELFF	TRBJ2-2	TRBV15
CASRQGPGVAYEQYF	TRBJ2-7	TRBV23-1
CASNPILTGGSYNEQFF	TRBJ2-1	TRBV7-8
CASSFRGQGANEQFF	TRBJ2-1	TRBV27
CSARLAGATGELFF	TRBJ2-2	TRBV29-1
CASSDRGNTEAFF	TRBJ1-1	TRBV6-1
CASSPAASSIYIQYF	TRBJ2-4	TRBV5-1
CASSDLFPFAQYF	TRBJ2-5	TRBV2
CSARATVQFF	TRBJ2-1	TRBV20-1
CASSTKPRTGGAYYEQYF	TRBJ2-7	TRBV19
CASSPPDRGGSYTF	TRBJ1-2	TRBV4-1
CASSTLQGFGNQPQHF	TRBJ1-5	TRBV19
CAISLGRGLTDTQYF	TRBJ2-3	TRBV2
CASSLGRGTALEPQHF	TRBJ1-5	TRBV11-2
CASSFSGTGLNEQFF	TRBJ2-1	TRBV7-9
CASSWGLAADTQYF	TRBJ2-3	TRBV5-4
CASSRDRLNSPLHF	TRBJ1-6	TRBV10-1
CASSEASRGSGYTF	TRBJ1-2	TRBV6-1
CSARQGSSYTF	TRBJ1-2	TRBV20-1
CAWSHPGQGAYEQYF	TRBJ2-7	TRBV30
CASKRGGGGASRNEQFF	TRBJ2-1	TRBV27
CASSEPGSNIQYF	TRBJ2-4	TRBV25-1
CASRSDRGHQNTEAFF	TRBJ1-1	TRBV6-6
CASSPKTGGYGYTF	TRBJ1-2	TRBV27
CASSSSTSGSSEQYF	NA	TRBV11-3
CAWSVTGNGNTIYF	TRBJ1-3	TRBV30
CASSLEAGWNEQFF	TRBJ2-1	TRBV5-1
CASTRRTGNSGANVLTF	TRBJ2-6	TRBV19
CASSILLRSTDTQYF	TRBJ2-3	TRBV19
CASSPSPGNGDTQYF	TRBJ2-3	TRBV7-7
CASSLDAGGGADTQYF	TRBJ2-3	TRBV7-9
CATSSDRGYGYTF	TRBJ1-2	TRBV15
CASSQEGTGNGYTF	TRBJ1-2	TRBV5-1
CASSIAGTAYEQYF	TRBJ2-7	TRBV19
CASSLDWAEQFF	TRBJ2-1	TRBV5-8
CASSMVLAGMDIQYF	TRBJ2-4	TRBV19
CASSRLQAMNTEAFF	TRBJ1-1	TRBV5-5
CASSKTTGVDYGYTF	TRBJ1-2	TRBV19
CASSIVGRGAEQYF	TRBJ2-7	TRBV19
CASSESGSNQPQHF	TRBJ1-5	TRBV10-2